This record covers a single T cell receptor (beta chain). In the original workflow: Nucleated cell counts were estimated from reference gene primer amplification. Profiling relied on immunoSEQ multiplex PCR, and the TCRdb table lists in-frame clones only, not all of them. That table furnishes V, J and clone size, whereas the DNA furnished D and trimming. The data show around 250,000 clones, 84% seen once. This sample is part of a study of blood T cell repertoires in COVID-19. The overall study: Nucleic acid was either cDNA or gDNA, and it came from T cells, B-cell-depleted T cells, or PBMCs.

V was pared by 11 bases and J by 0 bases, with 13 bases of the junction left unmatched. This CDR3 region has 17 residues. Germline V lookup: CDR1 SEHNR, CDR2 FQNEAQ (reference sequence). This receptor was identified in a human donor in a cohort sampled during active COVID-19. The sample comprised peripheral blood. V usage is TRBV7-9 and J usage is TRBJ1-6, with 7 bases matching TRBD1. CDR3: CAGGIDRESSYNSPLHF. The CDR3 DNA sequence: TGTGCCGGCGGAATAGACAGGGAGAGCTCCTATAATTCACCCCTCCACTTT.